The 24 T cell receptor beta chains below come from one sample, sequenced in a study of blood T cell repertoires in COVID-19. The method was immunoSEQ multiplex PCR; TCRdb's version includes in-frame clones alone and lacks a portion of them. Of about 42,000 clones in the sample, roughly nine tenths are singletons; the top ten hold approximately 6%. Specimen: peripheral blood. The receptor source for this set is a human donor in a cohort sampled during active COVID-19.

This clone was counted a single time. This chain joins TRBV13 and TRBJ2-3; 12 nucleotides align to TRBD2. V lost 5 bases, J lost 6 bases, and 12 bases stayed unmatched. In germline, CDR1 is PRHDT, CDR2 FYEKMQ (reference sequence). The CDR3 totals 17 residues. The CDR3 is CASSPDPSGGADDTQYF. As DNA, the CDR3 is TGTGCCAGCAGCCCAGACCCTAGCGGGGGGGCTGATGATACGCAGTATTTT.

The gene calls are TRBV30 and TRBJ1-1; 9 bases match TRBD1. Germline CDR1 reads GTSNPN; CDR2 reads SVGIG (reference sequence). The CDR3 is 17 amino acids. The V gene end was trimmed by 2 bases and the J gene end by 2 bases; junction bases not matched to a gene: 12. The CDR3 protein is CAWSSGQGVFFNTEAFF. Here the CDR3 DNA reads TGTGCCTGGAGTTCGGGACAGGGTGTATTTTTTAACACTGAAGCTTTCTTT.

The CDR3 loop reads CSVAIRPGGRAIGDIQYF. Here the CDR3 DNA reads TGCAGCGTGGCTATACGACCGGGCGGGAGGGCCATCGGTGACATTCAGTACTTC. The chain links TRBV29-1 to TRBJ2-4; the match to TRBD2 covers 9 bases. This CDR3 is built from 18 residues. Germline values: CDR1 SQVTM, CDR2 ANQGSEA. The trim removed 6 bases at V and 8 bases at J, leaving 23 bases unmatched.

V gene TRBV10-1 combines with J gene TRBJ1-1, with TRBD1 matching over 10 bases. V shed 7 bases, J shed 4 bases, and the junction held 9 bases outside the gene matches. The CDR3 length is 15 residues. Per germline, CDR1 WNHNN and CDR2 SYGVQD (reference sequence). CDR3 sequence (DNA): TGCGCCAGCAAGACCGGGACAGGGGAAGGCACTGAAGCTTTCTTT. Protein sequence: CASKTGTGEGTEAFF.

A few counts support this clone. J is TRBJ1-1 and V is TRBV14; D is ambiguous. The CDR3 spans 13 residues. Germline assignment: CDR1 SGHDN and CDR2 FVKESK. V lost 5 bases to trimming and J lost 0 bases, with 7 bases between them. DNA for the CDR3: TGTGCCAGCAGCTACAATCTGAACACTGAAGCTTTCTTT. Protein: CASSYNLNTEAFF.

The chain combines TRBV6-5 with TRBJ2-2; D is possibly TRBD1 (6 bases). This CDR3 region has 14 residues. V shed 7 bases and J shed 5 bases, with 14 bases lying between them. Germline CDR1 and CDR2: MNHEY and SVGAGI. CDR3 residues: CASKRGSVTGELFF. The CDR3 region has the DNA TGTGCCAGCAAGAGGGGGTCGGTGACCGGGGAGCTGTTTTTT.

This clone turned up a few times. DNA of the CDR3: TGTGCCAGCAGCTTTACTCCAGGGGGATCCGAAAAACTGTTTTTT. Translation: CASSFTPGGSEKLFF. This chain connects TRBV6-2 or TRBV6-3 to TRBJ1-4; TRBD1 matches 7 bases. V was clipped by 6 bases and J by 8 bases; unmatched bases: 12. Per the germline V gene, CDR1 is MNHEY and CDR2 is SVGEGT. The length of the CDR3 is 15 residues.

The CDR3 coding sequence is TGTGCCAGCAGTCCCACCGCGGGAGCAGGGGAGACCCAGTACTTC. Its translation: CASSPTAGAGETQYF. This chain connects TRBV27 to TRBJ2-5; 7 nucleotides agree with TRBD2. V lost 5 bases and J lost 5; bases outside the gene matches: 11. The length of the CDR3 is 15 residues. Germline CDR1 reads MNHEY; CDR2 reads SMNVEV (reference sequence).

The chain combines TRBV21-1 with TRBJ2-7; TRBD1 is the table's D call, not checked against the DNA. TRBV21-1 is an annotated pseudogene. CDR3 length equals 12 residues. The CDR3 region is CASSKTGGEQYF. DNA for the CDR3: TGTGCCAGCAGCAAAACAGGGGGCGAGCAGTACTTC.

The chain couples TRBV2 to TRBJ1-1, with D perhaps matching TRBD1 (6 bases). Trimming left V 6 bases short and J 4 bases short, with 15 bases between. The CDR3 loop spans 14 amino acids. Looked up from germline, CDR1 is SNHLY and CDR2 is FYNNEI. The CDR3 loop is CASRIDRTTTEAFF. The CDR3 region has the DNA TGTGCCAGCAGGATCGACAGGACGACCACTGAAGCTTTCTTT.

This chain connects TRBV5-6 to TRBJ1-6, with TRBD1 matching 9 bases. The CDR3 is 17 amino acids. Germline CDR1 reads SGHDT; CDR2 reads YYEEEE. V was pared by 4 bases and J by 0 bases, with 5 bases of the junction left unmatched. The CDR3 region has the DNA TGTGCCAGCAGCAGCAGGGGACAGGGCTCCTATAATTCACCCCTCCACTTT. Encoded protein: CASSSRGQGSYNSPLHF.

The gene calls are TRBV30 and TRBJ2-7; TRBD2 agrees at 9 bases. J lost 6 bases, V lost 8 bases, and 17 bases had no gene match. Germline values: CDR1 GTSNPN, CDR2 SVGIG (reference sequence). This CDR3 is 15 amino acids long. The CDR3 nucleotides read TGTGCCGGGTACCCAAGCGGGGGGATCTTTGGCGAGCAGTACTTC. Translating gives CAGYPSGGIFGEQYF.

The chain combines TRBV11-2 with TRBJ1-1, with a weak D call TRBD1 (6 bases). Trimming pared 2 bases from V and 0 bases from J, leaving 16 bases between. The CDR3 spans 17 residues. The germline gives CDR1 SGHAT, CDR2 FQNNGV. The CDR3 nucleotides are TGTGCCAGCAGCTTACCGGGGCAGGGGCTTCTGAACACTGAAGCTTTCTTT. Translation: CASSLPGQGLLNTEAFF. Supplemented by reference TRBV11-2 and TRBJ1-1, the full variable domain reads EAGVAQSPRYKIIEKRQSVAFWCNPISGHATLYWYQQILGQGPKLLIQFQNNGVVDDSQLPKDRFSAERLKGVDSTLKIQPAKLEDSAVYLCASSLPGQGLLNTEAFFGQGTRLTVV.

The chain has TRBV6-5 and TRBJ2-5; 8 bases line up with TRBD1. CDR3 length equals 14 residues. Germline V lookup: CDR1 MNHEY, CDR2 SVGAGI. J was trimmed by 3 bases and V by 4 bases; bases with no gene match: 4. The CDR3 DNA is TGTGCCAGCAGTTTCTCAGGGGGCGAAGAGACCCAGTACTTC. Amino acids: CASSFSGGEETQYF.

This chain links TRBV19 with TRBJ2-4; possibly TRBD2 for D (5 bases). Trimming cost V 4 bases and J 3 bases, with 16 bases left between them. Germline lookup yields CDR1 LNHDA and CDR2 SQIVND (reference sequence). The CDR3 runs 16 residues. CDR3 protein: CASSNPAQGGKNIQYF. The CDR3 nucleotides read TGTGCCAGTAGTAACCCGGCACAAGGAGGCAAAAACATTCAGTACTTC. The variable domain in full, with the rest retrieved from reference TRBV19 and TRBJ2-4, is DGGITQSPKYLFRKEGQNVTLSCEQNLNHDAMYWYRQDPGQGLRLIYYSQIVNDFQKGDIAEGYSVSREKKESFPLTVTSAQKNPTAFYLCASSNPAQGGKNIQYFGAGTRLSVL.

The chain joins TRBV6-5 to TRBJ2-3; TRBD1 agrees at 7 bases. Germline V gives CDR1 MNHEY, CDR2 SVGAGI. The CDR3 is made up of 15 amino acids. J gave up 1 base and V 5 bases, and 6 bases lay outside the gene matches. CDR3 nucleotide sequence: TGTGCCAGCAGTCGACAGGGCGGCGGCACAGATACGCAGTATTTT. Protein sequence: CASSRQGGGTDTQYF.

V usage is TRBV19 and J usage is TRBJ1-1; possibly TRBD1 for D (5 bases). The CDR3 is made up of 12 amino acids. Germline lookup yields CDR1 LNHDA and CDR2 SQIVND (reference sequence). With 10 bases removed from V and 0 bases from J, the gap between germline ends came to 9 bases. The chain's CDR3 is CATRDLNTEAFF. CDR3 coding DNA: TGTGCCACCAGGGACTTGAACACTGAAGCTTTCTTT.

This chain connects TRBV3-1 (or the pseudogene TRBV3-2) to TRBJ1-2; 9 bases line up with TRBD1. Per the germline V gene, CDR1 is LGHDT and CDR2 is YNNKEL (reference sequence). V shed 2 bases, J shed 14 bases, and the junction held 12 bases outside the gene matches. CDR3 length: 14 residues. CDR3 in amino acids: CASSQSGTGNLGTF. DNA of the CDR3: TGTGCCAGCAGCCAATCTGGGACAGGGAATCTTGGGACCTTC.

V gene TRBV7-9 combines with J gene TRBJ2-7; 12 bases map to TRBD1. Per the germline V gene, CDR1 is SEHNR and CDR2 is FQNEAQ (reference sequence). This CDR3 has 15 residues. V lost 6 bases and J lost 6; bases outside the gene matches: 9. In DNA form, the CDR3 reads TGTGCCAGCAGAAGGGACAGGGGGCTAGAGAGCGAGCAGTACTTC. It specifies CASRRDRGLESEQYF.

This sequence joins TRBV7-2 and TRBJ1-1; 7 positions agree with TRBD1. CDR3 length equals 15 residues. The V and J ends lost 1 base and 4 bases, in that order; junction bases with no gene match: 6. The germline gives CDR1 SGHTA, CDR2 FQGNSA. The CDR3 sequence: CASSLVTGQSTEAFF. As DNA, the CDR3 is TGTGCCAGCAGCTTAGTGACGGGACAGTCCACTGAAGCTTTCTTT.

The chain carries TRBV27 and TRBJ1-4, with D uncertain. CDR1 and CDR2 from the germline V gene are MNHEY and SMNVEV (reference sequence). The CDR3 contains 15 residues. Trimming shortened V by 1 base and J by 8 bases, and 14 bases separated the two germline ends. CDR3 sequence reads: CASSLFRGLGEKLFF. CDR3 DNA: TGTGCCAGCAGTTTATTTCGGGGTCTGGGGGAAAAACTGTTTTTT.

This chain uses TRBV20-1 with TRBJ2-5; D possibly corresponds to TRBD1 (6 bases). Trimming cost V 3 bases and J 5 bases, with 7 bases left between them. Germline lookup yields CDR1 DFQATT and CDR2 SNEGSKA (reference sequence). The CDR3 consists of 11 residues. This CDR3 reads CSASQGETQYF. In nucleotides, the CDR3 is TGCAGTGCTAGCCAGGGGGAGACCCAGTACTTC.

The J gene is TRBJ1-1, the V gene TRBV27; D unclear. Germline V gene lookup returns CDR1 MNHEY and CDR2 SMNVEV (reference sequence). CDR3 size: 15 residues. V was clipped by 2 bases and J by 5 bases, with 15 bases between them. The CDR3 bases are TGTGCCAGCAGTTTAACTTGGGGAGGGCGGACTGAAGCTTTCTTT. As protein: CASSLTWGGRTEAFF.

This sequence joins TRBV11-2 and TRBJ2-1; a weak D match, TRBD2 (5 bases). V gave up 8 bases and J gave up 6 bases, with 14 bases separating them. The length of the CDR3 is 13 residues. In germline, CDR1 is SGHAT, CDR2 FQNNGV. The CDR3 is CASGEPYLNEQFF. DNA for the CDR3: TGTGCCAGCGGGGAGCCTTATCTCAATGAGCAGTTCTTC.